Listed below are T cell receptor beta chains from one sample, sequenced in a study of technical replicates of blood from a few donors. Method: immunoSEQ multiplex PCR; TCRdb's copy keeps in-frame clones and lacks some. The sample carries 7,500 to 9,500 clones, 91% recorded once. The sequencing input was PBMCs. These receptors all come from a human donor in good health. Both conserved end residues are part of each CDR3. The order of the fields is V gene, D gene, J gene, CDR3 protein, CDR3 DNA. A D gene is named only where the DNA matches it firmly.

TRBV5-1	TRBD2	TRBJ2-7	CASSSSGRASEQYF	TGCGCCAGCAGCTCAAGCGGGAGGGCCTCCGAGCAGTACTTC
TRBV29-1	TRBD2	TRBJ2-1	CSVGSEAGVKFF	TGCAGCGTTGGGTCAGAAGCGGGAGTTAAGTTCTTC
TRBV10-3	TRBD1	TRBJ1-1	CAISDKNRDRANEAFF	TGTGCCATCAGTGACAAGAACCGGGACAGGGCTAATGAAGCTTTCTTT
TRBV10-3	-	TRBJ2-1	CAAKGVGASGNYNEQFF	TGTGCCGCCAAGGGGGTCGGGGCTAGCGGAAATTACAATGAGCAGTTCTTC
TRBV5-6	-	TRBJ1-2	CASNPRGYYGYTF	TGTGCCAGCAACCCTCGGGGTTACTATGGCTACACCTTC
TRBV5-5	-	TRBJ1-5	CASSVGYSNQPQHF	TGTGCCAGCAGCGTGGGCTATAGCAATCAGCCCCAGCATTTT
TRBV2	-	TRBJ1-5	CASSETENQPQHF	TGTGCCAGCAGTGAAACAGAGAATCAGCCCCAGCATTTT
TRBV11-1	TRBD2	TRBJ2-7	CASSLRGGSSYEQYF	TGTGCCAGCAGCTTGAGGGGCGGGAGCTCCTACGAGCAGTACTTC
TRBV30	TRBD1	TRBJ2-3	CAWTRGTDITDTQYF	TGTGCCTGGACCCGTGGGACAGACATCACAGATACGCAGTATTTT
TRBV5-4	-	TRBJ1-2	CASSLELRGGYGYTF	TGTGCCAGCAGCTTGGAATTACGGGGAGGCTATGGCTACACCTTC
TRBV11-2	-	TRBJ1-1	CASSLGNMNTEAFF	TGTGCCAGCAGCCTCGGGAATATGAACACTGAAGCTTTCTTT
TRBV30	TRBD1	TRBJ2-7	CAWSPGTGDYEQYF	TGTGCCTGGAGTCCGGGGACAGGGGACTACGAGCAGTACTTC
TRBV29-1	TRBD1	TRBJ1-1	CSGGTAMNTEAFF	TGCAGCGGGGGGACAGCGATGAACACTGAAGCTTTCTTT
TRBV7-9	TRBD1	TRBJ2-5	CASSHDRDQETQYF	TGTGCCAGCAGTCATGACAGGGACCAAGAGACCCAGTACTTC
TRBV2	-	TRBJ2-7	CASSRDFSYEQYF	TGTGCCAGCAGCCGGGACTTCTCCTACGAGCAGTACTTC
TRBV28	-	TRBJ2-6	CASTPFGGILPGANVLTF	TGTGCCAGCACCCCTTTCGGAGGGATCCTACCTGGGGCCAACGTCCTGACTTTC
TRBV5-4	-	TRBJ1-1	CASSLDSTGAFF	TGTGCCAGCAGCTTGGATAGCACAGGGGCTTTCTTT
TRBV30	-	TRBJ1-1	CAWGGPALTGPNTEAFF	TGTGCCTGGGGGGGCCCCGCGTTAACGGGACCGAACACTGAAGCTTTCTTT
TRBV6-5	TRBD2	TRBJ2-7	CASKRGPYEQYF	TGTGCCAGCAAGCGGGGACCCTACGAGCAGTACTTC